This T cell receptor beta chain originates from a study of cytomegalovirus exposure and HLA in healthy donors. Study context: From about 170 million T cells, an earlier analysis saw 100 million to 140 million unique TCR beta sequences. Findings and caveats of the study: In a later analysis, TCR beta V- and J-gene trimming showed a link to a missense DCLRE1C variant. Through in vitro validation, three CMV-associated chains were shown to be specific for CMV antigens. Indistinguishability led to the exclusion of some V segments, TRBV6-2 and TRBV6-3 included.

Trimming cost V 3 bases and J 5 bases, with 14 bases left between them. The CDR3 has 14 amino acids. The germline V gene has CDR1 SGHDT and CDR2 YYEEEE. This PCR relied on a set of 60 Vbeta primers and 13 Jbeta primers. Data came from immunoSEQ multiplex PCR; TCRdb stores just in-frame clones and leaves some out. The sample lists roughly 140,000 clones, almost 80% occurring once. A word on this clone: Its cognate antigen is unknown.

This TCR came from a male donor in good health and CMV-seronegative. The chain is built from TRBV5-6 and TRBJ2-5, with a tentative D call TRBD2 (6 bases). Source material: PBMCs. This CDR3 is CASSSSTGVETQYF. Here the CDR3 DNA reads TGTGCCAGCAGCTCATCGACGGGGGTGGAGACCCAGTACTTC.